A single sample gave rise to the 8 T cell receptor beta chains below, sequenced in a study of T cell responses to AZD1222 COVID-19 vaccine. Using immunoSEQ multiplex PCR, the repertoire was profiled, and TCRdb retains in-frame clones only, with some absent. This sample yields fewer than 100,000 clones, of which around 83% are seen a single time; around 13% belongs to the top ten. Sequencing used peripheral blood, obtained on day 0 of AZD1222 vaccination. The origin of the receptors is an adult in good health.

The rearrangement links TRBV6-2 or TRBV6-3 to TRBJ1-2; D uncertain. V was pared by 6 bases and J by 4 bases, with 6 bases between. This CDR3 has 11 residues. The germline V gene has CDR1 MNHEY and CDR2 SVGEGT. The DNA for the CDR3 is TGTGCCAGCAGCTTGGGCTATGGCTACACCTTC. Encoded protein: CASSLGYGYTF.

The rearrangement uses TRBV10-3 and TRBJ1-5, with 7 bases fitting TRBD1. The CDR3 is 16 amino acids. From germline, CDR1 is ENHRY and CDR2 SYGVKD. The V gene end was trimmed by 2 bases and the J gene end by 1 base; junction bases not matched to a gene: 5. The CDR3 nucleotides are TGTGCCATCAGTGAGCAGGGGGGGAGCAGCAATCAGCCCCAGCATTTT. Translation gives CAISEQGGSSNQPQHF.

The genes are TRBV7-9 and TRBJ1-5; the match to TRBD1 covers 7 bases. CDR1 SEHNR and CDR2 FQNEAQ come from the germline V gene (reference sequence). The CDR3 sequence is 13 residues long. As DNA, the CDR3 is TGTGCGACCCAGGGGGATGGCAATCAGCCCCAGCATTTT. Residues: CATQGDGNQPQHF.

This rearrangement joins TRBV11-3 to TRBJ1-1; 8 positions match TRBD1. The CDR3 length is 13 residues. V was clipped by 5 bases and J by 8 bases; unmatched bases: 7. Germline V CDR1 and CDR2: SGHNT, YENEEA. The CDR3 bases are TGTGCCAGCAGCCCCGGGACAGGCGAAGAAGCTTTCTTT. As protein: CASSPGTGEEAFF.

The chain employs TRBV28 and TRBJ2-5, with D possibly TRBD1 on 5 matching bases. V was cut by 8 bases and J by 4 bases, with 14 bases left in between. This CDR3 is built from 13 residues. In germline, CDR1 is MDHEN, CDR2 SYDVKM. CDR3 bases: TGTGCCAGCTTTGACCAGGGCAGAGAGACCCAGTACTTC. Protein sequence: CASFDQGRETQYF.

The rearrangement joins TRBV7-2 to TRBJ2-2, with 8 nucleotides matching TRBD1. V lost 5 bases and J lost 9; bases outside the gene matches: 5. The CDR3 contains 13 residues. The germline gives CDR1 SGHTA, CDR2 FQGNSA. The CDR3 protein is CASSRGQARELFF. CDR3 nucleotides: TGTGCCAGCAGCCGGGGACAGGCTAGGGAGCTGTTTTTT.

This sequence joins TRBV4-2 and TRBJ1-4, with 8 bases that match TRBD1. Germline trimming cut 0 bases from V and 7 bases from J; bases unmatched to any gene: 22. Germline V gene sequence: CDR1 LGHNA, CDR2 YNFKEQ. CDR3 length: 21 amino acids. The CDR3 reads CASSQDPRYSAGGLLIEKLFF. CDR3 in DNA: TGTGCCAGCAGCCAAGATCCTCGATACTCGGCAGGGGGCCTTCTAATTGAAAAACTGTTTTTT.

The chain is built from TRBV24-1 and TRBJ2-2, with TRBD2 as a possible D gene (5 bases). V was clipped by 7 bases and J by 7 bases, with 6 bases between them. Germline loops: CDR1 KGHDR, CDR2 SFDVKD. The CDR3 is 11 amino acids. In nucleotides, the CDR3 is TGTGCCACCAGCGAGGGCGGGGAGCTGTTTTTT. Translated: CATSEGGELFF.